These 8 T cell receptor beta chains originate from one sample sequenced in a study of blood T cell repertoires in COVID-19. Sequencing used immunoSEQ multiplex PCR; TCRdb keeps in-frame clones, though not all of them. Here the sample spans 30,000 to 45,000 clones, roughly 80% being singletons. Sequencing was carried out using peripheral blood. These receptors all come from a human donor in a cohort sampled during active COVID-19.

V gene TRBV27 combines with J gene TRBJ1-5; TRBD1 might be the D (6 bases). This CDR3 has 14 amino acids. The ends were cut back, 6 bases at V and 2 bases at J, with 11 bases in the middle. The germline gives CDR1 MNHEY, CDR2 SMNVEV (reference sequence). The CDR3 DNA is TGTGCCAGCAGATATACAGGGCGCAATCAGCCCCAGCATTTT. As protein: CASRYTGRNQPQHF.

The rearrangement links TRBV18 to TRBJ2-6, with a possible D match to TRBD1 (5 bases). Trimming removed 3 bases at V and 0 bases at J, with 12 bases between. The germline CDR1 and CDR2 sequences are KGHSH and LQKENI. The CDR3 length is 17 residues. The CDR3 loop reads CASSPSSGISGANVLTF. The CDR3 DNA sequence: TGTGCCAGCTCACCGTCATCAGGGATCTCTGGGGCCAACGTCCTGACTTTC. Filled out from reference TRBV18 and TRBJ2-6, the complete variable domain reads NAGVMQNPRHLVRRRGQEARLRCSPMKGHSHVYWYRQLPEEGLKFMVYLQKENIIDESGMPKERFSAEFPKEGPSILRIQQVVRGDSAAYFCASSPSSGISGANVLTFGAGSRLTVL.

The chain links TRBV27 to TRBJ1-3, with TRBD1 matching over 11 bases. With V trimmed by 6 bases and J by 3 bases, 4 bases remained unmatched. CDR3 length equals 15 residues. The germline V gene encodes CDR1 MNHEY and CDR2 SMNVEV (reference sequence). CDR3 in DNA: TGTGCCAGCAGATCGGACAGGGGGCTTGGAAACACCATATATTTT. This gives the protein CASRSDRGLGNTIYF.

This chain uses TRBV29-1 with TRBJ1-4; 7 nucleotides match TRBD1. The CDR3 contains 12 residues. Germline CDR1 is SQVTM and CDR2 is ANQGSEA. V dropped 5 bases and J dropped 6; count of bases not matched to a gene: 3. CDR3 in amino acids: CSVWQGDEKLFF. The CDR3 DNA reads TGCAGCGTTTGGCAGGGGGATGAAAAACTGTTTTTT.

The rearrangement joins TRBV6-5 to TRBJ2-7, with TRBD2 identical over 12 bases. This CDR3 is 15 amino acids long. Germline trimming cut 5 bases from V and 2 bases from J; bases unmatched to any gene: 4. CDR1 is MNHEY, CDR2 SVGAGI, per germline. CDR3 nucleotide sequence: TGTGCCAGCAGTACACTAGCGGGGGGTACCTACGAGCAGTACTTC. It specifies CASSTLAGGTYEQYF.

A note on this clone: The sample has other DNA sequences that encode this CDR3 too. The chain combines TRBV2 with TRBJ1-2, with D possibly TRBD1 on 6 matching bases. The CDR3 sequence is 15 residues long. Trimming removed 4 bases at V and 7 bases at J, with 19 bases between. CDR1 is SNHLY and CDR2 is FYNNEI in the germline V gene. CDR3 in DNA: TGTGCCAGCAGTGCAACTTTACAGGGAGGGGGTGGCTACACCTTC. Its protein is CASSATLQGGGGYTF.

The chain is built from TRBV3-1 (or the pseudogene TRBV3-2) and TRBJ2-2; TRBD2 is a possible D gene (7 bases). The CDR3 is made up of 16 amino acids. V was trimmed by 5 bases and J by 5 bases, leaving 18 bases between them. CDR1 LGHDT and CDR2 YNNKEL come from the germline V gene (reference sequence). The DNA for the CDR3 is TGTGCCAGCAGCTCACGGGGGGCGGGGGCGACCGGGGAGCTGTTTTTT. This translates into CASSSRGAGATGELFF.

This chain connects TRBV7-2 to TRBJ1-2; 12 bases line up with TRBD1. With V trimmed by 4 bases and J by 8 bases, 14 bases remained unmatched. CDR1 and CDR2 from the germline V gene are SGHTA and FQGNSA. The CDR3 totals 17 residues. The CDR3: CASSSLPGQGAVQGYTF. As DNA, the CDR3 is TGTGCCAGCAGCTCCTTACCGGGACAGGGGGCAGTGCAGGGCTACACCTTC. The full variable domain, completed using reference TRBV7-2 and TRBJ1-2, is GAGVSQSPSNKVTEKGKDVELRCDPISGHTALYWYRQSLGQGLEFLIYFQGNSAPDKSGLPSDRFSAERTGGSVSTLTIQRTQQEDSAVYLCASSSLPGQGAVQGYTFGSGTRLTVV.